Included here is one TCR beta chain sequence, with context. TCRdb ran MiXCR on the RT-PCR reads and lists one entry per CDR3 protein. The sample has more than 150,000 distinct CDR3 sequences, around 9% seen once. This CDR3 has 15 residues. The V gene end was trimmed by 6 bases and the J gene end by 5 bases; junction bases not matched to a gene: 7. Per germline, CDR1 SNHLY and CDR2 FYNNEI. This entry belongs to a study of response to subunit inactivated influenza vaccine. The rearrangement uses TRBV2 and TRBJ1-5; 10 nucleotides match TRBD1. This clonotype was obtained from a man aged 50 to 59 who received an inactivated influenza vaccine. The sequencing here drew on non-naive T cells sorted from PBMCs, taken on the day of vaccination. In DNA, the CDR3 is TGTGCCAGCAGCTTAAGACAGGGGGCCGATCAGCCCCAGCATTTT. Protein: CASSLRQGADQPQHF.